The 27 T cell receptor beta chains in this list originate from one sample, sequenced in a study of blood T cell repertoires in COVID-19 (dated by TCRdb to the early 2020s). Receptor libraries were prepared by the immunoSEQ multiplex PCR assay. The table was pulled from immuneACCESS by TCRdb, which kept in-frame rearrangements only. Such tables lose some clones; where checked, under half of the loss comes from unresolved V genes, and the rest has no known cause. Present in this sample are 150,000 to 200,000 clones, over 80% of which were seen just once. The ten largest clones capture over 6% of the sample. The specimen was peripheral blood. The source of these receptors is a woman in her seventies with COVID-19, enrolled during active disease.

The V and J genes are TRBV6-5 and TRBJ1-1; no clear D. Germline V gene data show CDR1 as MNHEY and CDR2 as SVGAGI. This CDR3 region has 14 residues. V was pared by 8 bases and J by 1 base, with 14 bases between. CDR3 loop: CASLSGLPNTEAFF. CDR3 DNA sequence: TGTGCCAGCCTCAGCGGGCTGCCGAACACTGAAGCTTTCTTT.

The chain joins TRBV19 to TRBJ2-4; 13 bases fit TRBD2. This CDR3 has 16 residues. CDR1 is LNHDA and CDR2 is SQIVND in the germline V gene (reference sequence). After removal of 3 bases from V and 4 bases from J, the junction contained 3 bases not matched to a gene. CDR3 DNA: TGTGCCAGTAGTATGGGGACTAGCGGGATAAAAAACATTCAGTACTTC. It yields the protein CASSMGTSGIKNIQYF.

The rearrangement links TRBV5-1 to TRBJ2-1; tentative D call: TRBD2 (5 bases). Germline values: CDR1 SGHRS, CDR2 YFSETQ. This CDR3 spans 16 amino acids. Deletions cut 0 bases from V and 2 bases from J, with 12 bases between. DNA of the CDR3: TGCGCCAGCAGCTTGGACGCAACTAGAGCCTACAATGAGCAGTTCTTC. Translated: CASSLDATRAYNEQFF.

Comments on this clone: The sample has other DNA sequences that encode this CDR3 too. The CDR3 spells CASSTGGQPQHF. CDR3 coding DNA: TGTGCCAGCTCGACAGGGGGTCAGCCCCAGCATTTT. The chain uses TRBV18 and TRBJ1-5, with 9 bases matching TRBD1. Germline CDR1 KGHSH, CDR2 LQKENI. V lost 6 bases to trimming and J lost 6 bases; unmatched junction nucleotides: 0. There are 12 residues in the CDR3.

V is TRBV20-1 and J is TRBJ2-2; 9 bases fit TRBD2. The CDR3 covers 14 residues. V was pared by 3 bases and J by 6 bases, with 5 bases of the junction left unmatched. The germline V gene has CDR1 DFQATT and CDR2 SNEGSKA (reference sequence). CDR3: CSASKRTSAGELFF. CDR3 DNA: TGCAGTGCTAGTAAGAGGACTAGCGCCGGGGAGCTGTTTTTT.

The V and J genes are TRBV3-1 (or the pseudogene TRBV3-2) and TRBJ2-4; D is possibly TRBD2 (5 bases). The CDR3 length is 18 residues. Germline loops: CDR1 LGHDT, CDR2 YNNKEL (reference sequence). V was trimmed by 4 bases and J by 0 bases, leaving 19 bases between them. The CDR3 loop reads CASSRTRSSQLAKNIQYF. CDR3 in DNA: TGTGCCAGCAGCCGGACTCGTTCCTCCCAACTAGCCAAAAACATTCAGTACTTC.

The chain joins TRBV6-1 to TRBJ2-1; TRBD1 aligns across 8 bases. With 3 bases clipped from V and 9 bases from J, the junction kept 10 bases outside the gene matches. CDR3 length: 15 amino acids. The germline CDR1 and CDR2 sequences are MNHNS and SASEGT. In DNA form, the CDR3 reads TGTGCCAGCAGTGAGCGCAAGACAGGGGTTGTTGAGCAGTTCTTC. The encoded protein is CASSERKTGVVEQFF.

This rearrangement joins TRBV7-2 to TRBJ2-3, with 9 bases identical to TRBD1. The CDR3 has 17 amino acids. V was pared by 5 bases and J by 3 bases, with 12 bases of the junction left unmatched. Germline-derived CDR1 and CDR2 are SGHTA and FQGNSA. This chain's CDR3 is CASSPGQGRGGTDTQYF. CDR3 nucleotide sequence: TGTGCCAGCAGCCCAGGACAGGGGAGAGGAGGGACAGATACGCAGTATTTT.

The table lists this clone with a few counts. The J gene is TRBJ1-1, the V gene TRBV28; 8 bases fit TRBD1. V dropped 5 bases and J dropped 4; count of bases not matched to a gene: 3. The CDR3 is 13 residues long. Germline V gives CDR1 MDHEN, CDR2 SYDVKM. Here the CDR3 reads CASSIRGPTEAFF. The CDR3 DNA reads TGTGCCAGCAGTATCAGGGGGCCCACTGAAGCTTTCTTT.

This rearrangement joins TRBV19 to TRBJ1-4; TRBD1 aligns across 10 bases. The CDR3 is made up of 16 amino acids. CDR1 and CDR2 (germline): LNHDA, SQIVND (reference sequence). Trimming cost V 3 bases and J 6 bases; bases outside gene matches: 7. The CDR3 sequence is CASSISTGQGYEKLFF. The CDR3 nucleotides are TGTGCCAGTAGTATCTCCACGGGACAGGGGTATGAAAAACTGTTTTTT.

V gene TRBV28 combines with J gene TRBJ2-2; a weak D match, TRBD1 (5 bases). The CDR3 has 13 residues. The ends were cut back, 6 bases at V and 4 bases at J, with 9 bases in the middle. Germline CDR1 reads MDHEN; CDR2 reads SYDVKM. The CDR3 region is CASRIQGTGELFF. The DNA for the CDR3 is TGTGCCAGCAGAATCCAGGGCACCGGGGAGCTGTTTTTT.

This clone was found once. This chain joins TRBV5-6 and TRBJ2-7; possible D gene TRBD2, 6 bases. V was trimmed by 0 bases and J by 0 bases, leaving 13 bases between them. The CDR3 length is 16 residues. The germline CDR1 and CDR2 sequences are SGHDT and YYEEEE. CDR3 residues: CASSLDPLASSYEQYF. Here the CDR3 DNA reads TGTGCCAGCAGCTTGGACCCTCTAGCGAGCTCCTACGAGCAGTACTTC.

The rearrangement joins TRBV14 to TRBJ1-1; 10 bases line up with TRBD1. After removal of 4 bases from V and 5 bases from J, the junction contained 4 bases not matched to a gene. In germline, CDR1 is SGHDN, CDR2 FVKESK. CDR3 length equals 14 residues. CDR3 loop: CASSPRTGGTEAFF. The CDR3 DNA sequence: TGTGCCAGCAGCCCACGGACAGGGGGGACTGAAGCTTTCTTT.

The chain couples TRBV28 to TRBJ2-6, with D maybe TRBD1 (6 bases). Trimming stripped 5 bases from V and 2 bases from J, with 13 bases between. The CDR3 loop spans 16 amino acids. Germline values: CDR1 MDHEN, CDR2 SYDVKM. The CDR3 DNA reads as TGTGCCAGCAGTCCCGTTACAGGGACTGGGGCCAACGTCCTGACTTTC. Its translation is CASSPVTGTGANVLTF.

Here the CDR3 reads CASSLSRGTDTQYF. Written as DNA, the CDR3 is TGTGCCAGCAGTTTATCGAGGGGCACAGATACGCAGTATTTT. The chain employs TRBV27 and TRBJ2-3; TRBD2 is a possible D gene (5 bases). Trimming shortened V by 0 bases and J by 1 base, and 5 bases separated the two germline ends. The CDR3 sequence is 14 residues long. Germline assignment: CDR1 MNHEY and CDR2 SMNVEV (reference sequence).

This sequence joins TRBV28 and TRBJ1-2, with 10 bases fitting TRBD1. CDR1 and CDR2 (germline): MDHEN, SYDVKM. The CDR3 loop spans 15 amino acids. V was pared by 5 bases and J by 8 bases, with 11 bases of the junction left unmatched. CDR3 region: CASSIPGQGIGGYTF. The CDR3 bases are TGTGCCAGCAGTATACCGGGACAGGGGATAGGCGGCTACACCTTC.

The J gene is TRBJ2-7, the V gene TRBV15; TRBD2 agrees at 7 bases. This CDR3 is 14 amino acids long. Germline CDR1 and CDR2: LNHNV and YYDKDF (reference sequence). Trimming removed 0 bases from V and 13 bases from J; junction bases left unmatched: 12. The CDR3 nucleotides read TGTGCCACCAGCAGAGATCTTGTGGCGGGAGAGAATTACTTC. This translates into CATSRDLVAGENYF. Variable domain in full (rest from reference TRBV15 and TRBJ2-7): DAMVIQNPRYQVTQFGKPVTLSCSQTLNHNVMYWYQQKSSQAPKLLFHYYDKDFNNEADTPDNFQSRRPNTSFCFLDIRSPGLGDTAMYLCATSRDLVAGENYFGPGTRLTVT.

The V call is TRBV28, the J call TRBJ1-1; D not resolved. V shed 6 bases and J shed 1 base, with 12 bases lying between them. This CDR3 spans 14 amino acids. The germline gives CDR1 MDHEN, CDR2 SYDVKM. The CDR3 DNA is TGTGCCAGCAGGTCCGGTTCCCCGAACACTGAAGCTTTCTTT. Protein: CASRSGSPNTEAFF.

The rearrangement uses TRBV4-1 and TRBJ2-3; tentatively, D is TRBD2 (5 bases). The CDR3 sequence is 19 residues long. Germline V gene lookup returns CDR1 MGHRA and CDR2 YSYEKL. Between the trimmed V and J ends, which lost 0 bases and 2 bases, there was a span of 21 bases. The CDR3 is CASSQDREASRRSTDTQYF. CDR3 in DNA: TGCGCCAGCAGCCAAGATCGTGAGGCTAGCAGGCGATCCACAGATACGCAGTATTTT.

The rearrangement uses TRBV10-2 and TRBJ2-1; tentatively, D is TRBD2 (5 bases). V gave up 0 bases and J gave up 0 bases, with 12 bases separating them. Germline V gene data show CDR1 as WSHSY and CDR2 as SAAADI. The CDR3 is made up of 17 amino acids. The DNA of the CDR3 is TGCGCCAGCAGTGAGTCTGGTAGCGCACTCTCCTACAATGAGCAGTTCTTC. Protein sequence: CASSESGSALSYNEQFF.

In DNA form, the CDR3 reads TGCGCCAGCAGCCACTTCGGACTAGCGGGCCGCGGAGGGACCGGGGAGCTGTTTTTT. It codes for CASSHFGLAGRGGTGELFF. J is TRBJ2-2 and V is TRBV4-1, with 11 bases that match TRBD2. Germline CDR1 reads MGHRA; CDR2 reads YSYEKL. The CDR3 extends over 19 amino acids. Trimming at V came to 3 bases and at J to 5 bases, leaving 14 bases not matched to a gene.

The V and J genes are TRBV28 and TRBJ2-7; D is perhaps TRBD1 (6 bases). Per the germline V gene, CDR1 is MDHEN and CDR2 is SYDVKM. The length of the CDR3 is 13 residues. The germline V and J ends were trimmed by 2 bases and 3 bases, with 8 bases remaining between them. The CDR3 bases are TGTGCCAGCAGTTTAGGCAGGGGCTACGAGCAGTACTTC. Residues: CASSLGRGYEQYF.

This chain connects TRBV6-2 or TRBV6-3 to TRBJ2-7, with 8 bases identical to TRBD2. CDR1 and CDR2 (germline): MNHEY, SVGEGT. Trimming took 5 bases from V and 0 from J; bases not matched to a gene: 3. The CDR3 extends over 14 amino acids. CDR3 nucleotides: TGTGCCAGCAGTCTAGCGGGTATCTCCTACGAGCAGTACTTC. It is translated as CASSLAGISYEQYF.

The J gene is TRBJ1-2, the V gene TRBV7-2; D is ambiguous. Trimming cost V 1 base and J 4 bases, with 7 bases left between them. Germline assignment: CDR1 SGHTA and CDR2 FQGNSA. The CDR3 contains 13 residues. The CDR3 DNA reads as TGTGCCAGCAGCTTAGGCGGGGTCTATGGCTACACCTTC. It is translated as CASSLGGVYGYTF.

This chain connects TRBV5-4 to TRBJ2-7; TRBD2 agrees at 12 bases. This CDR3 has 15 amino acids. CDR1 is SGHNT and CDR2 is YYREEE in the germline V gene (reference sequence). Germline trimming cut 3 bases from V and 1 base from J; bases unmatched to any gene: 2. This CDR3 reads CASSSGLAGSYEQYF. CDR3 DNA: TGTGCCAGCAGCTCCGGACTAGCGGGGTCCTACGAGCAGTACTTC.

V and J are TRBV30 and TRBJ1-1; TRBD1 matches 8 bases. The CDR3 is made up of 14 amino acids. Trimming at V came to 3 bases and at J to 0 bases, leaving 3 bases not matched to a gene. Germline loops: CDR1 GTSNPN, CDR2 SVGIG (reference sequence). CDR3 residues: CAWRIQGVNTEAFF. Written as DNA, the CDR3 is TGTGCCTGGAGAATACAGGGGGTGAACACTGAAGCTTTCTTT.

This chain joins TRBV2 and TRBJ2-1, with 13 bases identical to TRBD2. Germline-derived CDR1 and CDR2 are SNHLY and FYNNEI. The CDR3 length is 19 residues. V lost 4 bases to trimming and J lost 3 bases; unmatched junction nucleotides: 12. This CDR3 reads CASSGGQPGLAGLYNEQFF. DNA of the CDR3: TGTGCCAGCAGTGGGGGACAGCCGGGACTAGCGGGGCTCTACAATGAGCAGTTCTTC.